This T cell receptor (beta chain) comes out of a study of blood T cell repertoires in COVID-19. CDR1 and CDR2 (germline): MNHEY, SVGAGI. The CDR3 contains 15 residues. V shed 2 bases, J shed 5 bases, and the junction held 6 bases outside the gene matches. Original handling: Reference gene primer amplification yielded estimated nucleated cell counts. Sequenced by immunoSEQ multiplex PCR; TCRdb stores in-frame clones only, minus some. The D gene and trimming were derived from the DNA, and the V and J assignments and clone size from that table. The sample lists approximately 250,000 clones, about 79% occurring once.

V usage is TRBV6-5 and J usage is TRBJ1-1; 9 positions agree with TRBD1. The TCR sequence derives from a woman in her thirties or forties who had recovered from COVID-19. Sequenced: peripheral blood. CDR3 coding DNA: TGTGCCAGCAGTTACACAGGGACAGGGATGACTGAAGCTTTCTTT. It encodes CASSYTGTGMTEAFF.